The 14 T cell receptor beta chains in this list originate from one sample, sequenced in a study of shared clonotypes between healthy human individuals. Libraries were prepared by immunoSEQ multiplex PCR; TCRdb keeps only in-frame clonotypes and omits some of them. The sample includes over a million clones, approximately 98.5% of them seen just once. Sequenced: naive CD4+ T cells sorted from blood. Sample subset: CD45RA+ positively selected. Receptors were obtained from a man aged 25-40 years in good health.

In DNA, the CDR3 is TGTGCCAGCAGCCCAACTAGCGGGAGGCCGTCAGGGGATACGCAGTATTTT. Its translation: CASSPTSGRPSGDTQYF. V gene TRBV28 combines with J gene TRBJ2-3; the match to TRBD2 covers 12 bases. The CDR3 sequence is 17 residues long. The V segment lost 6 bases and the J segment 6 bases; nucleotides outside the gene matches: 13. CDR1 is MDHEN and CDR2 is SYDVKM in the germline V gene.

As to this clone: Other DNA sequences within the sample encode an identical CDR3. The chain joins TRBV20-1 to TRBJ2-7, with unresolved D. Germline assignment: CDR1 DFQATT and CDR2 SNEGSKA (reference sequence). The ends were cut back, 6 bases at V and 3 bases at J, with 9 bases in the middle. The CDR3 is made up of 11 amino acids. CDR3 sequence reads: CSARGIYEQYF. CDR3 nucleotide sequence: TGCAGTGCCCGTGGGATCTACGAGCAGTACTTC.

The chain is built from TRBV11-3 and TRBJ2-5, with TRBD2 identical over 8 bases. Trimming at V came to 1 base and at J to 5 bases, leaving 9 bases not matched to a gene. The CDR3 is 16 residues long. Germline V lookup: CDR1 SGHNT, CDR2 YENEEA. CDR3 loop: CASSLGNGRAGETQYF. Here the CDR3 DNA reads TGTGCCAGCAGCTTAGGAAACGGGAGGGCAGGGGAGACCCAGTACTTC.

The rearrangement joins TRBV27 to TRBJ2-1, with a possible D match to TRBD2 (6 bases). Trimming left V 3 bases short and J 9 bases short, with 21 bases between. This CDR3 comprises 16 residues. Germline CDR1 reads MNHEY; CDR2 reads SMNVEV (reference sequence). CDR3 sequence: CASSLWAGPRKGEQFF. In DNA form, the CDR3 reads TGTGCCAGCAGTTTGTGGGCGGGACCGAGAAAGGGTGAGCAGTTCTTC.

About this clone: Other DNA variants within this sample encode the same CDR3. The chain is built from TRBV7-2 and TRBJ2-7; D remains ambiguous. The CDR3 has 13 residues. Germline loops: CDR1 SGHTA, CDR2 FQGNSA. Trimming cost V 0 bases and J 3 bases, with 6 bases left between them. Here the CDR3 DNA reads TGTGCCAGCAGCTTAGCCCCCGGCTACGAGCAGTACTTC. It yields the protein CASSLAPGYEQYF.

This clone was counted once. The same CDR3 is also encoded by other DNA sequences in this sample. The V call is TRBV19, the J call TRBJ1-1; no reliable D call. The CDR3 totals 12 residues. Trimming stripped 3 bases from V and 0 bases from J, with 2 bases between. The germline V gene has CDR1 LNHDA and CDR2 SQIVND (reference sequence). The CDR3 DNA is TGTGCCAGTAGTATCCTGAACACTGAAGCTTTCTTT. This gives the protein CASSILNTEAFF.

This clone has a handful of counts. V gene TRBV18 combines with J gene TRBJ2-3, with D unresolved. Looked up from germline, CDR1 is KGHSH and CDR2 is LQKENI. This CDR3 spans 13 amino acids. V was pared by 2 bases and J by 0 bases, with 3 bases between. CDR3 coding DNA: TGTGCCAGCTCACCAATGAGCACAGATACGCAGTATTTT. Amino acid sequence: CASSPMSTDTQYF.

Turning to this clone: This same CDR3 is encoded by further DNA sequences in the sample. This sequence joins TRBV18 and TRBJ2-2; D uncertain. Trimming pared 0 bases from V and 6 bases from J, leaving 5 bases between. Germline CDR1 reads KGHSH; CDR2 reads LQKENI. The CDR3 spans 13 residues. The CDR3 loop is CASSPPGSGELFF. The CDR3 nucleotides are TGTGCCAGCTCACCACCCGGGTCCGGGGAGCTGTTTTTT.

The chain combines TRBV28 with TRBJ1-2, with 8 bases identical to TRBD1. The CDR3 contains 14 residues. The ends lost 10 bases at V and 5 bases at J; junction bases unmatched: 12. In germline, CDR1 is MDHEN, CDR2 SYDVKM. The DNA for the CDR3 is TGTGCCACTACAGGGGGTATTAAACTTTATGGCTACACCTTC. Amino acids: CATTGGIKLYGYTF.

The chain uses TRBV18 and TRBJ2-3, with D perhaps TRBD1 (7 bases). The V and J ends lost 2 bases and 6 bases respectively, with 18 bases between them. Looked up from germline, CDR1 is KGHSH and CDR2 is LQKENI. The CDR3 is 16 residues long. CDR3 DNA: TGTGCCAGCTCACCAAGGAGGCGGGACAGTGGTGATACGCAGTATTTT. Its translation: CASSPRRRDSGDTQYF.

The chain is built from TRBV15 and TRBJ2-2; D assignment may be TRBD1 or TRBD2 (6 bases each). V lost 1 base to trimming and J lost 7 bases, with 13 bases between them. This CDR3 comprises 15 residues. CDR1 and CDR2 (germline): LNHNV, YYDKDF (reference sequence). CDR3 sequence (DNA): TGTGCCACCAGCAGAGTAGGGGGGACACACGGGGAGCTGTTTTTT. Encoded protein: CATSRVGGTHGELFF.

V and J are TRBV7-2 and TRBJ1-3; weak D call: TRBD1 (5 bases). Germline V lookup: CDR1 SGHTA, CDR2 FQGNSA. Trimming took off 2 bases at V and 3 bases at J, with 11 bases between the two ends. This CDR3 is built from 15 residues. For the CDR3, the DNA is TGTGCCAGCAGCTTAATAGGGGATTTTGGAAACACCATATATTTT. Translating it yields CASSLIGDFGNTIYF. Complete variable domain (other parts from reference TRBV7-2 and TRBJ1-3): GAGVSQSPSNKVTEKGKDVELRCDPISGHTALYWYRQSLGQGLEFLIYFQGNSAPDKSGLPSDRFSAERTGGSVSTLTIQRTQQEDSAVYLCASSLIGDFGNTIYFGEGSWLTVV.

The CDR3 sequence is CASSSGTARSLAGNTIYF. Here the CDR3 DNA reads TGTGCCAGCTCAAGTGGGACAGCCCGTTCCCTTGCTGGAAACACCATATATTTT. The gene calls are TRBV18 and TRBJ1-3; 7 bases are a match to TRBD1. Unmatched junction bases numbered 15, after V lost 5 bases and J lost 2 bases. Germline CDR1 and CDR2: KGHSH and LQKENI. The length of the CDR3 is 18 residues.

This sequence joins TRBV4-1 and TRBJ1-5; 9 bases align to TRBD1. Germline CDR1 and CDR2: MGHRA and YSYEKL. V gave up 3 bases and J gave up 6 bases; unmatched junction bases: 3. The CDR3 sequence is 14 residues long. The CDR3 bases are TGCGCCAGCAGCCAGACAGGGGGGGTTCAGCCCCAGCATTTT. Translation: CASSQTGGVQPQHF.